A single sample gave rise to the 8 T cell receptor beta chains below, sequenced in a study of CD8 T cells in ankylosing spondylitis. MiXCR, run by TCRdb on the 5' RACE reads, gives a single entry per CDR3 protein. The data contain 350,000 or so distinct CDR3 sequences, around 15% of them singletons. Source material: blood, either unsorted or a sorted T cell fraction (not recorded which). The receptors stem from a male donor with ankylosing spondylitis or in good health (not recorded which).

This clonotype appeared a few times. V is TRBV5-1 and J is TRBJ1-2; 9 nucleotides agree with TRBD1. V was clipped by 4 bases and J by 6 bases; unmatched bases: 7. The CDR3 is 14 amino acids. Looked up from germline, CDR1 is SGHRS and CDR2 is YFSETQ. CDR3 nucleotide sequence: TGCGCCAGCAGCGGATGGACAGGGGCGGATGGCTACACCTTC. It translates to CASSGWTGADGYTF.

The chain uses TRBV7-9 and TRBJ2-3; TRBD2 matches 8 bases. Looked up from germline, CDR1 is SEHNR and CDR2 is FQNEAQ (reference sequence). V lost 1 base, J lost 6 bases, and 6 bases stayed unmatched. This CDR3 spans 15 amino acids. The CDR3: CASSLGAGDGDTQYF. CDR3 bases: TGTGCCAGCAGCTTAGGAGCGGGAGATGGTGATACGCAGTATTTT.

The chain has TRBV7-2 and TRBJ2-5; D possibly corresponds to TRBD2 (5 bases). This CDR3 region has 14 residues. Germline V gene sequence: CDR1 SGHTA, CDR2 FQGNSA. With 7 bases removed from V and 4 bases from J, the gap between germline ends came to 16 bases. The CDR3 DNA is TGTGCCAGCAAGGGAGCCGGAGGTGGAGAGACCCAGTACTTC. Its protein is CASKGAGGGETQYF.

This clonotype was seen only a few times. The chain combines TRBV20-1 with TRBJ1-1; D is possibly TRBD1 (5 bases). Looked up from germline, CDR1 is DFQATT and CDR2 is SNEGSKA (reference sequence). The CDR3 consists of 12 residues. Trimming stripped 3 bases from V and 8 bases from J, with 13 bases between. The chain's CDR3 is CSASRGAKEAFF. The CDR3 DNA reads as TGCAGTGCTAGCCGCGGGGCAAAGGAAGCTTTCTTT.

V usage is TRBV2 and J usage is TRBJ2-7; TRBD2 agrees at 14 bases. Germline-derived CDR1 and CDR2 are SNHLY and FYNNEI. This CDR3 has 16 residues. With V trimmed by 3 bases and J by 7 bases, 8 bases remained unmatched. The CDR3 loop is CASSEIAGLAGGEQYF. As DNA, the CDR3 is TGTGCCAGCAGTGAGATAGCCGGACTAGCGGGGGGAGAGCAGTACTTC.

This clonotype came up a few times. The chain links TRBV5-1 to TRBJ1-6; TRBD1 aligns across 8 bases. The CDR3 is made up of 17 amino acids. Germline CDR1 is SGHRS and CDR2 is YFSETQ. V lost 0 bases to trimming and J lost 7 bases; unmatched junction nucleotides: 9. CDR3 residues: CASSLGTGRGENSPLHF. CDR3 sequence (DNA): TGCGCCAGCAGCTTGGGGACAGGGAGAGGAGAGAATTCACCCCTCCACTTT. Looking up the rest from reference TRBV5-1 and TRBJ1-6 gives the full variable domain: KAGVTQTPRYLIKTRGQQVTLSCSPISGHRSVSWYQQTPGQGLQFLFEYFSETQRNKGNFPGRFSGRQFSNSRSEMNVSTLELGDSALYLCASSLGTGRGENSPLHFGNGTRLTVT.

This clonotype has only a few counts. The chain joins TRBV20-1 to TRBJ2-1; 13 bases are shared with TRBD2. The CDR3 is 15 amino acids. Germline V CDR1 and CDR2: DFQATT, SNEGSKA (reference sequence). V was clipped by 4 bases and J by 9 bases; unmatched bases: 9. CDR3 DNA sequence: TGCAGTGCTAATCCTACTAGCGGGGGGGCGAGTGAGCAGTTCTTC. This translates into CSANPTSGGASEQFF.

This clonotype was observed at least ten times. The chain joins TRBV24-1 to TRBJ2-2, with 9 positions matching TRBD2. V dropped 1 base and J dropped 5; count of bases not matched to a gene: 10. The CDR3 has 18 amino acids. CDR1 and CDR2 (germline): KGHDR, SFDVKD. The CDR3 is CATSDLLTSGVGTGELFF. The DNA for the CDR3 is TGTGCCACCAGTGATTTATTGACTAGCGGAGTTGGGACCGGGGAGCTGTTTTTT.